These 17 T cell receptor beta chains came from one sample sequenced in a study of blood T cell repertoires in COVID-19 (dated by TCRdb to between 2020 and 2021). Libraries were made using the immunoSEQ multiplex PCR assay. TCRdb holds this immuneACCESS table with in-frame rearrangements only. Some clones are missing; in checked studies, unresolved V genes explain under half, and the rest has no known cause. This sample comprises roughly 74,000 clones, about 88% of them detected only once. The top ten clonotypes cover less than 3% of the sample. Sample: peripheral blood. Every receptor here comes from a man in his 70s with active or convalescent COVID-19.

This clone has just one count. The chain is built from TRBV5-1 and TRBJ2-5; TRBD2 is a possible D gene (6 bases). Germline CDR1 is SGHRS and CDR2 is YFSETQ. The germline V and J ends were trimmed by 3 bases and 1 base, with 10 bases remaining between them. This CDR3 has 14 amino acids. The CDR3 DNA sequence: TGCGCCAGCAGCTCGGTCGGGGGCCAAGAGACCCAGTACTTC. Translated: CASSSVGGQETQYF. Variable domain in full (rest from reference TRBV5-1 and TRBJ2-5): KAGVTQTPRYLIKTRGQQVTLSCSPISGHRSVSWYQQTPGQGLQFLFEYFSETQRNKGNFPGRFSGRQFSNSRSEMNVSTLELGDSALYLCASSSVGGQETQYFGPGTRLLVL.

The CDR3 nucleotides read TGCGCCAGCAGCTTGGGGGCCGCGGGGGCCCAAGAGACCCAGTACTTC. It translates to CASSLGAAGAQETQYF. The chain has TRBV5-1 and TRBJ2-5, with D possibly TRBD2 on 7 matching bases. The germline V and J ends were trimmed by 0 bases and 1 base, with 13 bases remaining between them. The CDR3 contains 16 residues. Germline assignment: CDR1 SGHRS and CDR2 YFSETQ.

CDR3 amino acids: CASGQGNSPLHF. The CDR3 bases are TGTGCCTCCGGACAGGGAAATTCACCCCTCCACTTT. The genes are TRBV30 and TRBJ1-6; 8 bases are a match to TRBD1. Germline CDR1 and CDR2: GTSNPN and SVGIG (reference sequence). J gave up 7 bases and V 7 bases, and 3 bases lay outside the gene matches. The CDR3 is 12 amino acids.

A few counts support this clone. The V gene is TRBV7-8, the J gene TRBJ2-7; 8 positions match TRBD2. The CDR3 loop spans 14 amino acids. Germline CDR1 reads SGHVS; CDR2 reads FQNEAQ. The trim removed 4 bases at V and 5 bases at J, leaving 7 bases unmatched. The CDR3 sequence is CASSSTGGYHEQYF. The CDR3 bases are TGTGCCAGCAGCTCTACGGGAGGGTACCACGAGCAGTACTTC.

The chain carries TRBV30 and TRBJ1-2; D possibly corresponds to TRBD1 (6 bases). This CDR3 has 13 amino acids. Germline CDR1 and CDR2: GTSNPN and SVGIG (reference sequence). Trimming took off 3 bases at V and 6 bases at J, with 14 bases between the two ends. The CDR3 coding sequence is TGTGCCTGGAGCAGCCCTCCAGGGGATGGCTACACCTTC. This encodes CAWSSPPGDGYTF. The full variable domain, rest sourced from reference TRBV30 and TRBJ1-2, is SQTIHQWPATLVQPVGSPLSLECTVEGTSNPNLYWYRQAAGRGLQLLFYSVGIGQISSEVPQNLSASRPQDRQFILSSKKLLLSDSGFYLCAWSSPPGDGYTFGSGTRLTVV.

The V and J genes are TRBV5-1 and TRBJ1-1, with unresolved D. CDR1 and CDR2 (germline): SGHRS, YFSETQ. The CDR3 spans 14 residues. Trimming took off 0 bases at V and 1 base at J, with 7 bases between the two ends. CDR3 nucleotides: TGCGCCAGCAGCTTGGGTGGAGGGAACACTGAAGCTTTCTTT. It yields the protein CASSLGGGNTEAFF.

This clone was recorded once. The CDR3 DNA reads TGTGCCAGTAGTAAAGGACTAGCGGGAGTGGGCTCCTACAATGAGCAGTTCTTC. This encodes CASSKGLAGVGSYNEQFF. The genes are TRBV19 and TRBJ2-1, with 13 bases matching TRBD2. Germline V gives CDR1 LNHDA, CDR2 SQIVND (reference sequence). V trimming: 4 bases; J trimming: 0 bases; junction bases outside the gene matches: 6. There are 18 residues in the CDR3.

The V and J genes are TRBV6-6 and TRBJ2-7; D is ambiguous. The germline V and J ends were trimmed by 2 bases and 4 bases, with 3 bases remaining between them. The germline CDR1 and CDR2 sequences are MNHNY and SVGAGI (reference sequence). The CDR3 extends over 11 amino acids. The CDR3 nucleotides read TGTGCCAGCAGTTACCAGTACGAGCAGTACTTC. Its protein product is CASSYQYEQYF.

V gene TRBV21-1 combines with J gene TRBJ2-5; the table calls TRBD1, which could not be checked here. TRBV21-1 is designated a pseudogene. The CDR3 is made up of 15 amino acids. The DNA of the CDR3 is TGTGCCAGCAGCACTTTAGGACACCACCAAGAGACCCAGTACTTC. It translates to CASSTLGHHQETQYF.

V and J are TRBV29-1 and TRBJ2-7, with 8 nucleotides matching TRBD1. J gave up 0 bases and V 4 bases, and 8 bases lay outside the gene matches. The length of the CDR3 is 15 residues. Germline CDR1 is SQVTM and CDR2 is ANQGSEA. This CDR3 reads CSVGEGQGISYEQYF. Written as DNA, the CDR3 is TGCAGCGTTGGAGAAGGACAGGGCATCTCCTACGAGCAGTACTTC.

The chain employs TRBV19 and TRBJ1-5, with D possibly matching TRBD1 (5 bases). Trimming removed 2 bases at V and 4 bases at J, with 12 bases between. This CDR3 contains 15 residues. Germline assignment: CDR1 LNHDA and CDR2 SQIVND (reference sequence). CDR3 amino acids: CASSISREGNQPQHF. CDR3 DNA: TGTGCCAGTAGTATATCCAGGGAGGGTAATCAGCCCCAGCATTTT.

The chain is built from TRBV18 and TRBJ2-5; D is uncertain. The germline gives CDR1 KGHSH, CDR2 LQKENI. The CDR3 extends over 13 amino acids. Between the trimmed V and J ends, which lost 2 bases and 5 bases, there was a span of 9 bases. In nucleotides, the CDR3 is TGTGCCAGCTCACCAGGGCCGGCGGAGACCCAGTACTTC. Translated, it gives CASSPGPAETQYF.

This sequence joins TRBV30 and TRBJ2-5; 7 bases line up with TRBD2. CDR3 length equals 14 residues. V gave up 2 bases and J gave up 4 bases; unmatched junction bases: 7. CDR1 and CDR2 (germline): GTSNPN, SVGIG (reference sequence). The CDR3 nucleotides are TGTGCCTGGAGTCGCGGGGGATTCCGAGAGACCCAGTACTTC. Its translation: CAWSRGGFRETQYF.

This chain connects TRBV15 to TRBJ2-7; D unclear. The CDR3 contains 13 residues. Trimming shortened V by 0 bases and J by 6 bases, and 9 bases separated the two germline ends. Germline-derived CDR1 and CDR2 are LNHNV and YYDKDF (reference sequence). The CDR3 is CATSRDLLLEQYF. The CDR3 region has the DNA TGTGCCACCAGCAGAGACCTCCTTCTCGAGCAGTACTTC. Combining the CDR3 with reference TRBV15 and TRBJ2-7 gives the whole variable domain DAMVIQNPRYQVTQFGKPVTLSCSQTLNHNVMYWYQQKSSQAPKLLFHYYDKDFNNEADTPDNFQSRRPNTSFCFLDIRSPGLGDTAMYLCATSRDLLLEQYFGPGTRLTVT.

The gene calls are TRBV19 and TRBJ2-2; TRBD2 might be the D (6 bases). V was shortened by 3 bases and J by 0 bases, with 11 bases between the two germline ends. CDR1 and CDR2 from the germline V gene are LNHDA and SQIVND (reference sequence). CDR3 length equals 16 residues. This chain's CDR3 is CASSITAGTNTGELFF. DNA of the CDR3: TGTGCCAGTAGTATCACTGCGGGGACGAACACCGGGGAGCTGTTTTTT. Based on the CDR3 plus reference TRBV19 and TRBJ2-2, the full variable domain is DGGITQSPKYLFRKEGQNVTLSCEQNLNHDAMYWYRQDPGQGLRLIYYSQIVNDFQKGDIAEGYSVSREKKESFPLTVTSAQKNPTAFYLCASSITAGTNTGELFFGEGSRLTVL.

The chain carries TRBV9 and TRBJ1-6; 9 positions agree with TRBD1. The CDR3 loop spans 15 amino acids. The J segment lost 7 bases and the V segment lost 4 bases, leaving 6 bases of the junction unmatched. Germline V gene lookup returns CDR1 SGDLS and CDR2 YYNGEE. CDR3 in DNA: TGTGCCAGCAGCCCCCGGACAGGGGAAAATTCACCCCTCCACTTT. Protein product: CASSPRTGENSPLHF.

CDR3 nucleotide sequence: TGTGCCAGCAGTCTCCGGGGGGCTGAAGCTTTCTTT. As protein: CASSLRGAEAFF. This chain links TRBV12-3 or TRBV12-4 with TRBJ1-1, with D tentatively TRBD1 (5 bases). CDR3 size: 12 residues. Trimming stripped 5 bases from V and 6 bases from J, with 10 bases between.